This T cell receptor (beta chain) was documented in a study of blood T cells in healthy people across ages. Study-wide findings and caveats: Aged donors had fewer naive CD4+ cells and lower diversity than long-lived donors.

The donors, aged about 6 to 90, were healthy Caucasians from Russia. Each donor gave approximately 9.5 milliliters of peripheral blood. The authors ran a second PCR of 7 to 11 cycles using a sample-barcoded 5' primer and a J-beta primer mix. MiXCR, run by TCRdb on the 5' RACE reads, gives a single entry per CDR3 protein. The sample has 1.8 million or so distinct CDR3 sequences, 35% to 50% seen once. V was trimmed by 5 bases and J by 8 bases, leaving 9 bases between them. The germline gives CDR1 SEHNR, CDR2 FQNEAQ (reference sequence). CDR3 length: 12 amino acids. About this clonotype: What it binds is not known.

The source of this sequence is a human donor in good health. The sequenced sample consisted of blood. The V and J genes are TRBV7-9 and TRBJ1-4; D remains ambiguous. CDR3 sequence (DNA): TGTGCCAGCAGCAAAGGTTTAGAAAAACTGTTTTTT. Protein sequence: CASSKGLEKLFF.